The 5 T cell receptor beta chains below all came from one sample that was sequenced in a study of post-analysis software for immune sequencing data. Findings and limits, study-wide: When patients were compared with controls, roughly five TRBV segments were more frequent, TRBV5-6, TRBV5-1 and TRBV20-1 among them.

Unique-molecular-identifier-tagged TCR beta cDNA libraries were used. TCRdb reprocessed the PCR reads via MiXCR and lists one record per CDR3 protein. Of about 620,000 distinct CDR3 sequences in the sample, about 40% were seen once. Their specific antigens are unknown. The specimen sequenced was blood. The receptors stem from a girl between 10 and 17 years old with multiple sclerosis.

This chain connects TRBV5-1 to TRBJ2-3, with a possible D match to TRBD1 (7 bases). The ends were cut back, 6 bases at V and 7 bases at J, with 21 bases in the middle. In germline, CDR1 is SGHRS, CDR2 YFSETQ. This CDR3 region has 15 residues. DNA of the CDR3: TGCGCCAGCAACTCTGGAGGGACAGTTTCAAATACGCAGTATTTT. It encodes CASNSGGTVSNTQYF.

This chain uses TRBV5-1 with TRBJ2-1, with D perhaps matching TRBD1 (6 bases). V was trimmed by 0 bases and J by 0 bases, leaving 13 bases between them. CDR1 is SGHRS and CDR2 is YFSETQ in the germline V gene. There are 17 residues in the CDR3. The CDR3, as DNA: TGCGCCAGCAGCTTGGCCCAGGGGCAGAGCTCCTACAATGAGCAGTTCTTC. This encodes CASSLAQGQSSYNEQFF.

The CDR3 coding sequence is TGTGCCAGCAGGTTAATAGCAGGGGATGGCTACACCTTC. Protein: CASRLIAGDGYTF. The rearrangement uses TRBV27 and TRBJ1-2, with D possibly being TRBD1 (6 bases). Germline CDR1 is MNHEY and CDR2 is SMNVEV (reference sequence). The CDR3 is 13 residues long. V was pared by 6 bases and J by 6 bases, with 14 bases between.

The CDR3 DNA reads as TGCAGTGCTACTTGGACAGAGTATGGCTACACCTTC. It codes for CSATWTEYGYTF. The V gene is TRBV20-1, the J gene TRBJ1-2, with a tentative D call TRBD1 (6 bases). Trimming pared 4 bases from V and 5 bases from J, leaving 11 bases between. This CDR3 is 12 amino acids long. Germline CDR1 DFQATT, CDR2 SNEGSKA (reference sequence).

The CDR3 DNA is TGTGCCAGCAGTATGGGCAGGGTGAGCAATCAGCCCCAGCATTTT. Protein product: CASSMGRVSNQPQHF. The chain has TRBV7-2 and TRBJ1-5, with a possible D match to TRBD1 (5 bases). V lost 6 bases and J 1 base, leaving 13 bases between the germline ends. This CDR3 is built from 15 residues. Germline-derived CDR1 and CDR2 are SGHTA and FQGNSA.